The rows below give T cell receptor beta chains drawn from one sample of a study of blood T cell repertoires in COVID-19. Profiled with immunoSEQ multiplex PCR; TCRdb holds only in-frame clones, not every one. Found here are over 250,000 clones, about 80% of them singletons; the top ten hold around 3.4%. The sample taken for sequencing was peripheral blood. Source of these receptors: a woman at least 80 years old with acute or convalescent COVID-19. The CDR3 runs from the conserved cysteine through the conserved F or W. The D gene is left open where the match is weak. Not every row has a clone size; where given, it reads once, few, many or a size class.

>.|TRBJ2-1|.|TRBV7-8
CASSPLGGAVNEQFF
TGTGCCAGCAGCCCCCTCGGCGGGGCCGTAAATGAGCAGTTCTTC
>TRBD2|TRBJ2-1|.|TRBV4-2
CASTGGGLAGNNEQFF
TGTGCCAGCACAGGAGGAGGACTAGCGGGGAACAATGAGCAGTTCTTC
>TRBD1|TRBJ1-6|.|TRBV6-1
CASSESTGASSYNSPLHF
TGTGCCAGCAGTGAATCGACAGGGGCGAGCTCCTATAATTCACCCCTCCACTTT
>TRBD1|TRBJ1-5|.|TRBV5-6
CASSSGTGVNQPQHF
TGTGCCAGCAGCTCGGGGACAGGGGTCAATCAGCCCCAGCATTTT
>.|TRBJ2-3|once|TRBV6-1
CASSERVGGWADTQYF
TGTGCCAGCAGTGAAAGGGTGGGAGGCTGGGCAGATACGCAGTATTTT
>.|TRBJ2-1|.|TRBV25-1
CASTRTDLGDEQFF
TGTGCCAGCACGCGGACTGACTTGGGCGATGAGCAGTTCTTC
>.|TRBJ2-1|.|TRBV10-2
CASRRGPYNEQFF
TGCGCCAGCAGAAGGGGTCCCTACAATGAGCAGTTCTTC
>.|TRBJ1-1|.|TRBV6-6
CASGHRNTEAFF
TGTGCCAGCGGACACAGGAACACTGAAGCTTTCTTT
>.|TRBJ2-6|.|TRBV7-3
CASSPGARGANVLTF
TGTGCCAGCAGCCCCGGAGCTCGTGGGGCCAACGTCCTGACTTTC
>.|TRBJ2-3|.|TRBV5-8
CASSLATDGTDTQYF
TGTGCCAGCAGCTTGGCGACAGACGGCACAGATACGCAGTATTTT
>TRBD1|TRBJ1-6|.|TRBV6-5
CASSYTDRTNSPLHF
TGTGCCAGCAGTTACACGGACAGGACGAATTCACCCCTCCACTTT
>.|TRBJ2-2|.|TRBV6-4
CASSDQLSTGELFF
TGTGCCAGCAGTGACCAACTCTCAACCGGGGAGCTGTTTTTT
>TRBD1|TRBJ2-3|.|TRBV10-3
CAISEWGTGVKDTQYF
TGTGCCATCAGTGAGTGGGGGACAGGGGTGAAAGATACGCAGTATTTT
>TRBD2|TRBJ2-4|.|TRBV2
CASSEDAGTSGGFIQYF
TGTGCCAGCAGTGAAGACGCTGGGACTAGCGGGGGGTTCATTCAGTACTTC
>TRBD2|TRBJ2-1|.|TRBV2
CANLAGGGVYNEQFF
TGTGCCAACCTAGCGGGGGGCGGGGTTTACAATGAGCAGTTCTTC
>.|TRBJ2-1|.|TRBV11-2
CASSLQGQLYNEQFF
TGTGCCAGCAGCTTACAGGGGCAACTATACAATGAGCAGTTCTTC
>TRBD1|TRBJ1-1|.|TRBV27
CASRSTGWVTEAFF
TGTGCCAGCAGGTCGACAGGGTGGGTCACTGAAGCTTTCTTT
>TRBD2|TRBJ2-4|.|TRBV19
CASSASGLAGGPVIQYF
TGTGCCAGTAGTGCCTCGGGACTAGCGGGGGGGCCGGTCATTCAGTACTTC
>.|TRBJ1-1|.|TRBV6-6
CASTIQLNTEAFF
TGTGCCAGCACCATACAGCTGAACACTGAAGCTTTCTTT
>.|TRBJ2-7|.|TRBV11-2
CASSLSVGGSYEQYF
TGTGCCAGCAGCTTAAGTGTGGGAGGAAGCTACGAGCAGTACTTC
>TRBD1|TRBJ1-2|.|TRBV6-2/TRBV6-3
CASSYPDRGYGYTF
TGTGCCAGCAGTTACCCCGACAGGGGCTATGGCTACACCTTC
>TRBD2|TRBJ2-3|.|TRBV7-8
CASSLAPSGGAPYF
TGTGCCAGCAGCTTAGCTCCTAGCGGGGGCGCACCGTATTTT
>TRBD1|TRBJ2-7|.|TRBV7-2
CASSKGQGPYEQYF
TGTGCCAGCAGCAAGGGACAGGGCCCCTACGAGCAGTACTTC
>TRBD1|TRBJ2-3|.|TRBV5-5
CASSSDRGGDTQYF
TGTGCCAGCAGCTCGGACAGGGGTGGTGATACGCAGTATTTT
>TRBD1|TRBJ1-2|.|TRBV2
CASRGQGARGYTF
TGTGCCAGCAGAGGACAGGGGGCGCGTGGCTACACCTTC
>.|TRBJ1-3|.|TRBV7-2
CASSFSSGGGPSGNTIYF
TGTGCCAGCAGCTTCTCTAGTGGCGGGGGACCGTCTGGAAACACCATATATTTT
>TRBD1|TRBJ1-1|.|TRBV29-1
CSAKQGDTEAFF
TGCAGCGCAAAACAGGGGGACACTGAAGCTTTCTTT
>TRBD1|TRBJ2-7|few|TRBV6-5
CASNLGGTGNYEQYF
TGTGCCAGCAACTTGGGTGGGACAGGGAATTACGAGCAGTACTTC
>.|TRBJ2-5|.|TRBV11-3
CASSHRAGAETQYF
TGTGCCAGCAGCCACCGAGCAGGGGCAGAGACCCAGTACTTC
>TRBD2|TRBJ2-4|.|TRBV5-1
CASSPGTSGGLAKNIQYF
TGCGCCAGCAGCCCCGGGACTAGCGGGGGACTAGCCAAAAACATTCAGTACTTC
>TRBD2|TRBJ2-7|few|TRBV11-2
CASSLEASGIYEQYF
TGTGCCAGCAGCTTAGAGGCTAGCGGGATCTACGAGCAGTACTTC